This T cell receptor beta chain is from a study of T-cell memory formation after mild COVID-19. The CDR3 extends over 15 amino acids. The germline V gene encodes CDR1 MNHEY and CDR2 SVGAGI. Losses at the gene ends were 6 bases for V and 5 bases for J; bases not matched to a gene: 12. TCRdb ran MiXCR on the 5' RACE reads and lists one entry per CDR3 protein. The data contain 250,000 to 300,000 distinct CDR3 sequences, around a sixth of them seen just once; the ten biggest clones take up 22%. The chain joins TRBV6-5 to TRBJ2-5; TRBD2 aligns across 7 bases. The clonotype originates from a man aged 18 to 30 who had mild COVID-19 (a few samples of this study predate the infection). Cell type and time point are not known. The specimen was PBMCs or a T cell subset sorted from them (not recorded which). The CDR3 sequence: CASRSRTRRMETQYF. In nucleotides, the CDR3 is TGTGCCAGCAGGTCCAGGACTAGAAGGATGGAGACCCAGTACTTC.